This T cell receptor (beta chain) was retrieved from a study of Ad26.COV2.S vaccination and SARS-CoV-2 variants (dated by TCRdb to the early 2020s). Describing the broader study: Vaccine-arm donors were drawn from COV1001, a multicentre, randomized, double-blind, placebo-controlled phase I-IIa trial of Ad26.COV2.S in healthy adults. Ad26.COV2.S was given intramuscularly at 5x10^10 or 1x10^11 viral particles, as a single shot or as two shots 56 days apart. TCRbeta repertoire sequencing was used to assess the specificity and breadth of SARS-CoV-2-reactive T cell receptors after Ad26.COV2.S vaccination. A total of 32 samples were included in the TCR-sequenced set, comprising some 20 Ad26.COV2.S vaccine recipients, 5 placebo recipients and 8 SARS-CoV-2 convalescent individuals. Trial participants were randomized into five groups of five, in which low-dose or high-dose Ad26.COV2.S was given once or twice, or placebo was given on both occasions. Investigators did not know the trial group allocation while performing experiments and assessing outcomes.

The immunoSEQ Assay was used to sequence TCRbeta CDR3 regions. After extraction, genomic DNA underwent amplification by bias-controlled multiplex PCR, followed by high-throughput sequencing. As for the original processing: To quantify the absolute abundance of each unique TCRbeta CDR3 region, sequences were collapsed and filtered. Usable DNA was measured by amplifying reference genes present in all nucleated cells, and TCRbeta template counts were normalized to that usable DNA to estimate T cell fraction. Repertoire TCRs were annotated as SARS-CoV-2-specific by exact matching of V gene, CDR3 amino acid sequence and J gene to a known reactive TCR set. The reference SARS-CoV-2 TCR set was obtained from MIRA and was filtered for enrichment in COVID-19-positive ImmuneCODE repertoires, whereby public or cross-reactive TCRs were removed. Based on the MIRA antigens, annotated TCRs were further analysed at the level of specific ORF or position within ORF. Breadth was defined as annotated unique rearrangements over total unique productive rearrangements; depth was the summed frequency of those rearrangements. Two-sided Wilcoxon rank-sum tests were applied when comparing TCR breadth between groups. TCRdb provides this immuneACCESS table in a form limited to in-frame rearrangements. Some clones are lacking; in checked studies, under half of them reflect an unresolved V gene, and why the rest are absent is not known. The V and J calls and clone size come from that table; D and trimming were worked out from the DNA. This sample holds about 320,000 clones; roughly 90% were observed only once. The leading ten clones occupy 4.5% to 7% of the sample.

The sample's treatment or condition label, in plain terms: some 19 received Ad26.COV2.S at low or high dose, single or two shots; about 5 received placebo; per-sample allocation not given. For vaccine and placebo recipients, the sequenced repertoires came from samples collected on day 63 after the first injection. Cohort 1b enrolled about two dozen adults aged 18-55 years at a single site in Boston, USA, between 29 July and 7 August 2020. Ad26.COV2.S was a replication-incompetent adenovirus type 26 vector that expressed a prefusion-stabilized SARS-CoV-2 spike protein derived from the original Wuhan strain. The paper as a whole reports these results and caveats: Compared with placebo recipients, Ad26.COV2.S recipients showed higher spike-specific TCR breadth (P = 0.0014). Vaccine and placebo recipients had similar non-spike TCR breadth, a finding consistent with the vaccine containing only spike. Substantial breadth of spike-specific CD8+ and CD4+ T cell responses was reported after vaccination. The study lacked the statistical power to compare responses across vaccine doses or regimens. The authors noted that total T cell responses may have been underestimated by the TCR breadth and depth analyses.

CDR1 MGHRA and CDR2 YSYEKL are derived from the germline V gene. Counted from cysteine to phenylalanine, this CDR3 has 14 amino acids. Only the CDR3 region is kept as DNA, spanning 42 bases read in frame from base 1. Trimming accounts for 3 bases at V and 8 bases at J, while the number of junction bases matched to no gene is 9. Turning to this clone: The clone's antigen remains unknown. No base quality values were provided; no much bigger clone lies one nucleotide off.

This chain is built from TRBV4-1 and TRBJ1-2; 7 middle bases align to TRBD1. Sequenced material: peripheral blood, taken in a trial of Ad26.COV2.S vaccine versus placebo. This TCR was sampled from a person between 18 and 60 years old who received the Ad26.COV2.S COVID-19 vaccine or a placebo. The nucleotide sequence is TGCGCCAGCAGCCACTCGTACAGGGGATCGGGCTACACCTTC. Its protein reads: CASSHSYRGSGYTF.